Below are 26 T cell receptor beta chains sequenced from a single sample in a study of shared T cell receptors in the human thymus. TCRdb's table, derived via immunoSEQ multiplex PCR, lists solely in-frame clones and lacks some. The sample lists about 380,000 clones; more than 85% were seen once. Sequenced: thymocytes. The origin of the receptors is a human donor.

The chain recombines TRBV7-3 with TRBJ1-1; the D gene is possibly TRBD1 (5 bases). CDR3 length: 14 amino acids. Germline V lookup: CDR1 SGHTA, CDR2 FQGTGA. V was pared by 4 bases and J by 1 base, with 10 bases between. The CDR3 protein is CASSSPGGNTEAFF. CDR3 DNA sequence: TGTGCCAGCAGCTCGCCGGGGGGGAACACTGAAGCTTTCTTT. The whole variable domain, filled in from reference TRBV7-3 and TRBJ1-1, reads GAGVSQTPSNKVTEKGKYVELRCDPISGHTALYWYRQSLGQGPEFLIYFQGTGAADDSGLPNDRFFAVRPEGSVSTLKIQRTERGDSAVYLCASSSPGGNTEAFFGQGTRLTVV.

This chain connects TRBV27 to TRBJ1-2; no definite D call. The CDR3 loop spans 14 amino acids. V was shortened by 0 bases and J by 10 bases, with 15 bases between the two germline ends. CDR1 is MNHEY, CDR2 SMNVEV, per germline (reference sequence). CDR3 region: CASSLSTVPRYYTF. Written as DNA, the CDR3 is TGTGCCAGCAGTTTATCCACAGTCCCCCGGTACTACACCTTC.

V and J are TRBV6-1 and TRBJ2-1; maybe TRBD1 (6 bases). Germline V gene lookup returns CDR1 MNHNS and CDR2 SASEGT. V gave up 4 bases and J gave up 6 bases, with 10 bases separating them. CDR3 size: 13 residues. CDR3 residues: CASSVGTLNEQFF. CDR3 DNA: TGTGCCAGCAGTGTGGGGACACTCAATGAGCAGTTCTTC.

This rearrangement joins TRBV7-9 to TRBJ2-7; D is tentatively TRBD1 or TRBD2 (5 bases each). V shed 0 bases and J shed 3 bases, with 15 bases lying between them. Looked up from germline, CDR1 is SEHNR and CDR2 is FQNEAQ (reference sequence). CDR3 length: 16 residues. The CDR3 DNA follows: TGTGCCAGCAGCTTAGCCCCCGGGACCCATTTCTACGAGCAGTACTTC. This encodes CASSLAPGTHFYEQYF.

This chain's CDR3 is CASSLETVANTEAFF. The CDR3 DNA follows: TGCGCCAGCAGCTTAGAGACAGTGGCGAACACTGAAGCTTTCTTT. This chain joins TRBV5-1 and TRBJ1-1; TRBD1 might be the D (5 bases). V was cut by 2 bases and J by 1 base, with 12 bases left in between. Germline loops: CDR1 SGHRS, CDR2 YFSETQ. The CDR3 covers 15 residues. Combining the CDR3 with reference TRBV5-1 and TRBJ1-1 gives the whole variable domain KAGVTQTPRYLIKTRGQQVTLSCSPISGHRSVSWYQQTPGQGLQFLFEYFSETQRNKGNFPGRFSGRQFSNSRSEMNVSTLELGDSALYLCASSLETVANTEAFFGQGTRLTVV.

The chain couples TRBV4-2 to TRBJ2-1, with 7 positions matching TRBD2. CDR3 length: 14 amino acids. V was pared by 4 bases and J by 7 bases, with 7 bases of the junction left unmatched. Germline V CDR1 and CDR2: LGHNA, YNFKEQ. The CDR3: CASSPRGRGNEQFF. The CDR3, as DNA: TGTGCCAGCAGCCCGCGGGGGAGAGGGAATGAGCAGTTCTTC.

Only one count was recorded for this clone. The V and J genes are TRBV4-3 and TRBJ2-1; TRBD2 matches 11 bases. V shed 3 bases and J 5 bases; nucleotides not matched to a gene: 6. Per germline, CDR1 LGHNA and CDR2 YSLEER. The CDR3 loop spans 16 amino acids. CDR3 in amino acids: CASSQELAGEDNEQFF. The CDR3 DNA reads TGCGCCAGCAGCCAGGAACTAGCGGGAGAGGACAATGAGCAGTTCTTC.

The chain joins TRBV29-1 to TRBJ2-3, with D uncertain. The V gene lost 2 bases and the J gene lost 0 bases, with 9 bases spanning the gap. The CDR3 is made up of 14 amino acids. Germline-derived CDR1 and CDR2 are SQVTM and ANQGSEA. CDR3 coding DNA: TGCAGCGTTGAATCGGCAAGAAGCACAGATACGCAGTATTTT. Residues: CSVESARSTDTQYF.

The chain uses TRBV29-1 and TRBJ1-2; D remains unclear. V dropped 2 bases and J dropped 3 bases, with 13 bases sitting between them. The germline gives CDR1 SQVTM, CDR2 ANQGSEA. This CDR3 has 14 amino acids. This CDR3 is CSVEILLFHYGYTF. The CDR3 coding sequence is TGCAGCGTTGAAATTCTCCTTTTTCACTATGGCTACACCTTC.

This clone has a single count. The gene calls are TRBV19 and TRBJ2-7; TRBD2 matches 9 bases. Germline V gene lookup returns CDR1 LNHDA and CDR2 SQIVND (reference sequence). The CDR3 has 18 amino acids. Germline trimming cut 3 bases from V and 2 bases from J; bases unmatched to any gene: 14. The CDR3 protein is CASSMRGVEGLATYEQYF. CDR3 sequence (DNA): TGTGCCAGTAGTATGAGAGGAGTGGAGGGACTAGCAACCTACGAGCAGTACTTC.

The CDR3 DNA follows: TGTGCCAGCATTCGGGACCCCACAGGTTACTATGGCTACACCTTC. It yields the protein CASIRDPTGYYGYTF. V is TRBV28 and J is TRBJ1-2, with D possibly TRBD1 on 5 matching bases. Germline V gives CDR1 MDHEN, CDR2 SYDVKM. The ends were cut back, 7 bases at V and 3 bases at J, with 18 bases in the middle. CDR3 length: 15 amino acids.

CDR3 in DNA: TGTGCCAGCAGTCCCCGGAGATGTTCCTCCTACGAGCAGTACTTC. Translation gives CASSPRRCSSYEQYF. The chain is built from TRBV28 and TRBJ2-7, with no clear D. Trimming took off 5 bases at V and 0 bases at J, with 14 bases between the two ends. This CDR3 spans 15 amino acids. Germline V lookup: CDR1 MDHEN, CDR2 SYDVKM. The variable domain in full, completed from reference TRBV28 and TRBJ2-7, reads DVKVTQSSRYLVKRTGEKVFLECVQDMDHENMFWYRQDPGLGLRLIYFSYDVKMKEKGDIPEGYSVSREKKERFSLILESASTNQTSMYLCASSPRRCSSYEQYFGPGTRLTVT.

The gene calls are TRBV4-2 and TRBJ1-1; 7 nucleotides line up with TRBD1. CDR1 LGHNA and CDR2 YNFKEQ come from the germline V gene. V lost 3 bases, J lost 0 bases, and 19 bases stayed unmatched. There are 20 residues in the CDR3. The CDR3 region has the DNA TGTGCCAGCAGCCAGGTAGTACTACCGGGACAGCAAAGGATGAACACTGAAGCTTTCTTT. Its protein is CASSQVVLPGQQRMNTEAFF.

The chain recombines TRBV6-1 with TRBJ2-2, with TRBD1 identical over 8 bases. The CDR3 spans 15 residues. Germline CDR1 is MNHNS and CDR2 is SASEGT. The V and J ends lost 6 bases and 2 bases, in that order; junction bases with no gene match: 5. The CDR3 is CASSSGTGNTGELFF. CDR3 coding DNA: TGTGCCAGCAGCTCCGGGACAGGAAACACCGGGGAGCTGTTTTTT.

V is TRBV6-1 and J is TRBJ1-5, with D unresolved. Germline V gives CDR1 MNHNS, CDR2 SASEGT. Between the trimmed V and J ends, which lost 0 bases and 6 bases, there was a span of 15 bases. This CDR3 comprises 16 residues. This CDR3 is CASSEADPEVIQPQHF. CDR3 bases: TGTGCCAGCAGTGAAGCGGACCCCGAGGTGATTCAGCCCCAGCATTTT.

This clone was observed a single time. This chain uses TRBV5-1 with TRBJ2-3; 8 bases are a match to TRBD2. V shed 0 bases, J shed 5 bases, and the junction held 5 bases outside the gene matches. The CDR3 has 15 amino acids. Germline CDR1 SGHRS, CDR2 YFSETQ. The CDR3, as DNA: TGCGCCAGCAGCTTGGGGAAAGCGGGAGAAGATACGCAGTATTTT. Amino acids: CASSLGKAGEDTQYF.

This chain links TRBV27 with TRBJ2-1, with TRBD2 as a possible D gene (5 bases). The germline V and J ends were trimmed by 6 bases and 5 bases, with 14 bases remaining between them. The germline V gene encodes CDR1 MNHEY and CDR2 SMNVEV (reference sequence). CDR3 length: 14 residues. The CDR3 is CASRRVVRNNEQFF. The CDR3 nucleotides are TGTGCCAGCAGGCGGGTAGTGAGGAACAATGAGCAGTTCTTC.

The chain combines TRBV5-4 with TRBJ2-2; D possibly matches TRBD1 or TRBD2 (6 bases each). Germline CDR1 is SGHNT and CDR2 is YYREEE (reference sequence). Trimming shortened V by 4 bases and J by 7 bases, and 17 bases separated the two germline ends. The CDR3 consists of 15 residues. CDR3 region: CASSLPDEGGGELFF. CDR3 nucleotide sequence: TGTGCCAGCAGCCTGCCGGACGAGGGGGGCGGGGAGCTGTTTTTT.

The genes are TRBV4-1 and TRBJ1-1; possible D gene TRBD1, 5 bases. V was pared by 1 base and J by 5 bases, with 11 bases between. The CDR3 has 14 amino acids. CDR1 is MGHRA, CDR2 YSYEKL, per germline. CDR3 residues: CASSQVGVGTEAFF. Written as DNA, the CDR3 is TGCGCCAGCAGCCAAGTGGGGGTCGGGACTGAAGCTTTCTTT.

The gene calls are TRBV14 and TRBJ2-3; D not certain. Trimming took off 1 base at V and 2 bases at J, with 4 bases between the two ends. The CDR3 runs 13 residues. Germline loops: CDR1 SGHDN, CDR2 FVKESK. As DNA, the CDR3 is TGTGCCAGCAGCCAAGTGGCCACAGATACGCAGTATTTT. Translating it yields CASSQVATDTQYF.

The chain carries TRBV7-2 and TRBJ1-2, with 7 bases fitting TRBD1. This CDR3 has 18 amino acids. Per germline, CDR1 SGHTA and CDR2 FQGNSA. V shed 4 bases and J 0 bases; nucleotides not matched to a gene: 14. In DNA form, the CDR3 reads TGTGCCAGCAGCTCGCGCTTCAGTGGCAGGGGGTCTAACTATGGCTACACCTTC. As protein: CASSSRFSGRGSNYGYTF. Together with reference TRBV7-2 and TRBJ1-2, the CDR3 gives the full variable domain: GAGVSQSPSNKVTEKGKDVELRCDPISGHTALYWYRQSLGQGLEFLIYFQGNSAPDKSGLPSDRFSAERTGGSVSTLTIQRTQQEDSAVYLCASSSRFSGRGSNYGYTFGSGTRLTVV.

This clone was recorded once. The gene calls are TRBV12-5 and TRBJ2-3; TRBD1 or TRBD2 may be the D gene (5 bases each). This CDR3 is built from 14 residues. Germline-derived CDR1 and CDR2 are LGHNT and FRNRAP. With 2 bases removed from V and 2 bases from J, the gap between germline ends came to 8 bases. The CDR3 DNA reads TGTGCTAGTGGTTTGAAGGGGACCACAGATACGCAGTATTTT. Its protein is CASGLKGTTDTQYF.

This chain connects TRBV4-2 to TRBJ2-3; tentative D call: TRBD1 (6 bases). This CDR3 is built from 14 residues. The germline CDR1 and CDR2 sequences are LGHNA and YNFKEQ. Between the trimmed V and J ends, which lost 6 bases and 0 bases, there was a span of 10 bases. The CDR3 protein is CASRGGCSTDTQYF. The CDR3 DNA sequence: TGTGCCAGCAGAGGGGGTTGTAGCACAGATACGCAGTATTTT.

This clone was seen only a few times. The chain is built from TRBV27 and TRBJ1-4, with 11 bases identical to TRBD1. The CDR3 runs 17 residues. Germline V gene lookup returns CDR1 MNHEY and CDR2 SMNVEV (reference sequence). The V gene end was trimmed by 8 bases and the J gene end by 0 bases; junction bases not matched to a gene: 8. CDR3 protein: CASGRDRGFATNEKLFF. The CDR3 region has the DNA TGTGCCAGCGGCCGGGACAGGGGGTTCGCAACTAATGAAAAACTGTTTTTT. Drawing the rest from reference TRBV27 and TRBJ1-4, the complete variable domain is EAQVTQNPRYLITVTGKKLTVTCSQNMNHEYMSWYRQDPGLGLRQIYYSMNVEVTDKGDVPEGYKVSRKEKRNFPLILESPSPNQTSLYFCASGRDRGFATNEKLFFGSGTQLSVL.

The chain couples TRBV11-3 to TRBJ2-3; D possibly uses TRBD1 or TRBD2 (6 bases each). Germline V CDR1 and CDR2: SGHNT, YENEEA. V lost 5 bases to trimming and J lost 2 bases, with 20 bases between them. The CDR3 is 17 amino acids. The CDR3 DNA sequence: TGTGCCAGCAGCGGGGCGGAGGGGGGATTAGTCACAGATACGCAGTATTTT. It specifies CASSGAEGGLVTDTQYF.

V and J are TRBV11-1 and TRBJ2-7, with D perhaps TRBD1 (6 bases). Trimming took off 3 bases at V and 4 bases at J, with 7 bases between the two ends. The CDR3 has 12 residues. Germline CDR1 and CDR2: SGHAT and FQDESV (reference sequence). CDR3 nucleotides: TGTGCCAGCAGCTTTCAGGGGTACGAGCAGTACTTC. Protein sequence: CASSFQGYEQYF.